The rows below give T cell receptor beta chains drawn from one sample of a study of OX40 agonist ivuxolimab in advanced cancers. Libraries were prepared by immunoSEQ multiplex PCR; TCRdb keeps only in-frame clonotypes and omits some of them. Seen here are approximately 100,000 clones, around 92% observed once, and the top ten hold 0.51%. This specimen was CD4+ or CD8+ T cells sorted from blood, taken in a trial of the OX40 agonist ivuxolimab. The receptor set was obtained from an adult with an advanced solid tumor such as melanoma, head and neck, liver or kidney cancer. Both conserved end residues are part of each CDR3. The D gene is left open where the match is weak.

- 15 TRBJ2-2 TRBV6-6 CASGGPGQGTGELFF TGTGCCAGCGGGGGGCCGGGACAAGGGACCGGGGAGCTGTTTTTT
TRBD1 12 TRBJ2-7 TRBV9 CASSAGQGQQYF TGTGCCAGCAGCGCAGGACAGGGGCAGCAGTACTTC
- 16 TRBJ2-6 TRBV19 CASSIQGSSGANVLTF TGTGCCAGTAGTATACAGGGAAGCTCTGGGGCCAACGTCCTGACTTTC
- 13 TRBJ2-5 TRBV2 CASSSDVQETQYF TGTGCCAGCAGTTCGGACGTACAAGAGACCCAGTACTTC
TRBD2 17 TRBJ2-2 TRBV7-2 CASSLQKAGWDTGELFF TGTGCCAGCAGCTTACAAAAAGCGGGGTGGGACACCGGGGAGCTGTTTTTT
- 13 TRBJ1-1 TRBV29-1 CSVVRPLNTEAFF TGCAGCGTTGTTCGGCCGTTGAACACTGAAGCTTTCTTT
TRBD1 14 TRBJ1-2 TRBV30 CAWSGAGQGYGYTF TGTGCCTGGAGTGGAGCGGGACAGGGCTATGGCTACACCTTC
- 15 TRBJ2-3 TRBV6-5 CASSGTFGGTDTQYF TGTGCCAGCAGTGGGACTTTCGGTGGCACAGATACGCAGTATTTT
- 11 TRBJ1-6 TRBV6-1 CASSERQGYLF TGTGCCAGCAGTGAGCGGCAGGGGTACCTCTTT
- 15 TRBJ1-6 TRBV5-5 CASSPGTVYNSPLHF TGTGCCAGCAGCCCTGGAACCGTTTATAATTCACCCCTCCACTTT
- 12 TRBJ2-5 TRBV18 CASSWTEETQYF TGTGCCAGCTCATGGACAGAAGAGACCCAGTACTTC
- 13 TRBJ2-7 TRBV6-6 CASSYSTGYEQYF TGTGCCAGCAGTTACTCGACTGGCTACGAGCAGTACTTC
- 15 TRBJ1-2 TRBV27 CASSPTRLLIRGYTF TGTGCCAGCAGCCCAACCCGGCTTTTAATTCGCGGCTACACCTTC